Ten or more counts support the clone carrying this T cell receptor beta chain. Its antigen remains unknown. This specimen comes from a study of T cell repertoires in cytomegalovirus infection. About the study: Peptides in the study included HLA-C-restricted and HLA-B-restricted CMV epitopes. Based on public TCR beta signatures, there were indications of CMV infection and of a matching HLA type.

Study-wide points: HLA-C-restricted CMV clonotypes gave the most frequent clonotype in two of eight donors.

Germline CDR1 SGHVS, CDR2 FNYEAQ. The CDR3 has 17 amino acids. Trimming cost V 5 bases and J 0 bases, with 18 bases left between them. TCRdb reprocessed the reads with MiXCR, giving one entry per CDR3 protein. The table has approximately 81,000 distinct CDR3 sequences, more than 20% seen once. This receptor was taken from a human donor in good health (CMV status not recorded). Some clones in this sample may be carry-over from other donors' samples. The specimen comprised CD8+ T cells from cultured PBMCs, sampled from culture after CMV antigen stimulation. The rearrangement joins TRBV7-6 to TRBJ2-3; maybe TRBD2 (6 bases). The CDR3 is CASSPGLSMSSTDTQYF. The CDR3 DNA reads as TGTGCCAGCAGCCCGGGACTTTCAATGTCTAGCACAGATACGCAGTATTTT.